This TCR beta chain comes out of a study of blood T cell repertoires in COVID-19. Looking at the study overall: Sample material is recorded as cDNA or gDNA derived from T cells, B-cell-depleted T cells, or PBMCs.

Germline CDR1 reads SEHNR; CDR2 reads FQNEAQ (reference sequence). CDR3 length: 14 amino acids. V gave up 5 bases and J gave up 5 bases, with 12 bases separating them. The data were produced by immunoSEQ multiplex PCR, yet TCRdb's version contains in-frame clones alone and is incomplete. This repertoire shows 120,000 or so clones, about three quarters found once; its top ten account for 2.2%. The sample consisted of peripheral blood. V gene TRBV7-9 combines with J gene TRBJ2-2, with D tentatively TRBD1 (6 bases). This receptor was identified in an older woman with acute or convalescent COVID-19. CDR3 DNA sequence: TGTGCCAGCAGCGAGGACAGCCAAACCGGGGAGCTGTTTTTT. Protein product: CASSEDSQTGELFF.